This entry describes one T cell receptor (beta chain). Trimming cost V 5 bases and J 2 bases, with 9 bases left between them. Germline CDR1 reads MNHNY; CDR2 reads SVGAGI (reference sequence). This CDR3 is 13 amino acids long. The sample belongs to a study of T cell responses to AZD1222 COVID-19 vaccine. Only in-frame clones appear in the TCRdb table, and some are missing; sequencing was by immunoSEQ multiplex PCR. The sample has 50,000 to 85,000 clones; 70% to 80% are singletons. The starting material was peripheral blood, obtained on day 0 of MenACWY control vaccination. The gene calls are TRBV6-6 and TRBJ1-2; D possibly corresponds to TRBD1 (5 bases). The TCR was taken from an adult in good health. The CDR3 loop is CASSPGLNYGYTF. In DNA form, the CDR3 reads TGTGCCAGCAGTCCAGGGTTGAACTATGGCTACACCTTC.